The 30 T cell receptor beta chains listed next were all sequenced from one sample in a study of sequential checkpoint blockade in melanoma. The assay was immunoSEQ multiplex PCR, and TCRdb's table has in-frame clones only and misses some. Of around 9,900 clones in the sample, less than 30% were seen once. Regarding treatment: randomized to nivolumab then ipilimumab (arm A) or the reverse (arm B). The sequencing here drew on tumor tissue (inferred from file names), taken from a patient given nivolumab and ipilimumab in sequence. The receptors originated from a human donor with melanoma.

The chain combines TRBV11-3 with TRBJ1-4; weak D call: TRBD1 (5 bases). Trimming shortened V by 7 bases and J by 8 bases, and 17 bases separated the two germline ends. Germline lookup yields CDR1 SGHNT and CDR2 YENEEA. CDR3 size: 14 residues. CDR3: CASTEPLGGEKLFF. DNA for the CDR3: TGTGCCAGCACCGAGCCTTTGGGGGGAGAAAAACTGTTTTTT.

This clone came up many times. The chain carries TRBV9 and TRBJ2-5; unclear D gene. V dropped 5 bases and J dropped 0 bases, with 8 bases sitting between them. The length of the CDR3 is 13 residues. Germline CDR1 SGDLS, CDR2 YYNGEE. This CDR3 is CASSKEYQETQYF. DNA of the CDR3: TGTGCCAGCAGTAAAGAGTACCAAGAGACCCAGTACTTC.

In this sample, this clone turned up a few times. The chain joins TRBV7-6 to TRBJ2-1; 11 nucleotides agree with TRBD2. The CDR3 has 15 residues. CDR1 and CDR2 (germline): SGHVS, FNYEAQ. The V gene end was trimmed by 5 bases and the J gene end by 9 bases; junction bases not matched to a gene: 9. Written as DNA, the CDR3 is TGTGCCAGCAGCCAGGACGCTAGCGGGGGGCTTGAGCAGTTCTTC. As protein: CASSQDASGGLEQFF.

The rearrangement links TRBV5-1 to TRBJ2-1; D not resolved. The germline V gene encodes CDR1 SGHRS and CDR2 YFSETQ. V lost 4 bases to trimming and J lost 4 bases, with 12 bases between them. This CDR3 has 14 amino acids. CDR3 region: CASSRFLSYNEQFF. The CDR3 bases are TGCGCCAGCAGCCGGTTCCTATCGTACAATGAGCAGTTCTTC.

This clone was counted at least ten times. The V gene is TRBV11-3, the J gene TRBJ2-3; D may be TRBD1 or TRBD2 (5 bases each). This CDR3 contains 14 residues. Germline V gene sequence: CDR1 SGHNT, CDR2 YENEEA. Trimming took off 3 bases at V and 6 bases at J, with 13 bases between the two ends. The CDR3 DNA follows: TGTGCCAGCAGCTTGATGCAGGGAGCGGATACGCAGTATTTT. Protein: CASSLMQGADTQYF.

The CDR3 region has the DNA TGTGCCAGCAGTACCGGACAGAAGAATCAGCCCCAGCATTTT. This translates into CASSTGQKNQPQHF. The rearrangement links TRBV6-8 to TRBJ1-5; TRBD1 might be the D (6 bases). Trimming shortened V by 5 bases and J by 4 bases, and 12 bases separated the two germline ends. Germline lookup yields CDR1 MNHGY and CDR2 SAAAGT. This CDR3 has 14 residues.

There are a few counts of this clone. The chain couples TRBV28 to TRBJ1-2; D not resolved. Trimming cost V 6 bases and J 2 bases, with 7 bases left between them. CDR1 and CDR2 from the germline V gene are MDHEN and SYDVKM. This CDR3 contains 12 residues. The CDR3 protein is CASSVGNYGYTF. For the CDR3, the DNA is TGTGCCAGCAGCGTAGGCAACTATGGCTACACCTTC.

This clone has more than one count but fewer than ten. J is TRBJ2-2 and V is TRBV19; D is ambiguous. The CDR3 loop spans 14 amino acids. Trimming removed 1 base from V and 4 bases from J, with 7 bases in between. Germline V lookup: CDR1 LNHDA, CDR2 SQIVND (reference sequence). The CDR3 protein is CASSIGPITGELFF. In DNA form, the CDR3 reads TGTGCCAGTAGTATAGGGCCCATCACCGGGGAGCTGTTTTTT.

In DNA, the CDR3 is TGTGCCAGCTCATCAAATTATCAGGGGGCTAACTACGAGCAGTACTTC. Protein: CASSSNYQGANYEQYF. This chain links TRBV18 with TRBJ2-7, with 8 positions matching TRBD1. The germline gives CDR1 KGHSH, CDR2 LQKENI. CDR3 size: 16 residues. Unmatched junction bases numbered 12, after V lost 5 bases and J lost 3 bases.

The rearrangement links TRBV11-3 to TRBJ1-1, with a weak D call TRBD1 (6 bases). Germline V gene data show CDR1 as SGHNT and CDR2 as YENEEA. There are 14 residues in the CDR3. Trimming removed 5 bases from V and 4 bases from J, with 14 bases in between. DNA of the CDR3: TGTGCCAGCAGCATACAGGGCGGGGTCACTGAAGCTTTCTTT. Amino acid sequence: CASSIQGGVTEAFF. The complete variable domain, with remaining parts taken from reference TRBV11-3 and TRBJ1-1, reads EAGVVQSPRYKIIEKKQPVAFWCNPISGHNTLYWYLQNLGQGPELLIRYENEEAVDDSQLPKDRFSAERLKGVDSTLKIQPAELGDSAVYLCASSIQGGVTEAFFGQGTRLTVV.

This clone was observed many times. J is TRBJ1-6 and V is TRBV11-3; D gene unclear. The germline V gene has CDR1 SGHNT and CDR2 YENEEA. The CDR3 has 17 residues. The V gene lost 4 bases and the J gene lost 0 bases, with 13 bases spanning the gap. The DNA for the CDR3 is TGTGCCAGCAGCTCCATCACCGGGAGCTCCTATAATTCACCCCTCCACTTT. It encodes CASSSITGSSYNSPLHF.

This clone was observed a handful of times. V and J are TRBV9 and TRBJ2-5; 12 bases fit TRBD2. Germline CDR1 is SGDLS and CDR2 is YYNGEE. The CDR3 extends over 15 amino acids. V shed 5 bases and J 5 bases; nucleotides not matched to a gene: 7. CDR3 sequence reads: CASSDTTSGGETQYF. The CDR3 DNA is TGTGCCAGCAGTGATACGACTAGCGGGGGTGAGACCCAGTACTTC.

A few counts support this clone. This chain connects TRBV28 to TRBJ1-5, with TRBD1 identical over 8 bases. Germline loops: CDR1 MDHEN, CDR2 SYDVKM. Germline trimming cut 2 bases from V and 14 bases from J; bases unmatched to any gene: 5. CDR3 length: 12 residues. The CDR3 coding sequence is TGTGCCAGCAGTTTAGGGTGGGGACAGGAGCATTTT. Translation: CASSLGWGQEHF.

The chain links TRBV25-1 to TRBJ1-6, with 7 bases aligning to TRBD1. V shed 3 bases and J 1 base; nucleotides not matched to a gene: 6. The germline CDR1 and CDR2 sequences are MGHDK and SYGVNS. The CDR3 has 17 residues. Written as DNA, the CDR3 is TGTGCCAGCAGTGAGTACAGGGGCTCGTCCTATAATTCACCCCTCCACTTT. Protein: CASSEYRGSSYNSPLHF.

V usage is TRBV28 and J usage is TRBJ2-7, with D uncertain. Germline V gene data show CDR1 as MDHEN and CDR2 as SYDVKM. The CDR3 runs 13 residues. Between the trimmed V and J ends, which lost 5 bases and 2 bases, there was a span of 10 bases. The CDR3: CASSLTPTYEQYF. The CDR3 DNA reads TGTGCCAGCAGTCTTACACCTACCTACGAGCAGTACTTC.

Sample share makes this clone large (0.1 to 1%). V is TRBV11-3 and J is TRBJ2-5, with 9 nucleotides matching TRBD1. CDR1 is SGHNT, CDR2 YENEEA, per germline. V lost 4 bases and J lost 1; bases outside the gene matches: 1. This CDR3 is 14 amino acids long. CDR3 protein: CASSWGQGQETQYF. For the CDR3, the DNA is TGTGCCAGCAGCTGGGGACAGGGCCAAGAGACCCAGTACTTC. Combining the CDR3 with reference TRBV11-3 and TRBJ2-5 gives the whole variable domain EAGVVQSPRYKIIEKKQPVAFWCNPISGHNTLYWYLQNLGQGPELLIRYENEEAVDDSQLPKDRFSAERLKGVDSTLKIQPAELGDSAVYLCASSWGQGQETQYFGPGTRLLVL.

This clone was observed a few times. The chain has TRBV23-1 and TRBJ2-7; 7 nucleotides match TRBD2. TRBV23-1 qualifies as an ORF whose function is uncertain. Trimming took 10 bases from V and 5 from J; bases not matched to a gene: 17. The CDR3 has 15 residues. This chain's CDR3 is CANKHGGKNSHEQYF. The CDR3 coding sequence is TGCGCCAACAAGCACGGGGGGAAAAATTCCCACGAGCAGTACTTC.

The V gene is TRBV23-1, the J gene TRBJ2-1; no clear D. TRBV23-1 is designated an ORF whose function remains uncertain. V lost 6 bases and J 4 bases, leaving 10 bases between the germline ends. There are 13 residues in the CDR3. The CDR3 region is CASSLDGYNEQFF. The DNA for the CDR3 is TGCGCCAGCAGCTTGGACGGTTACAATGAGCAGTTCTTC.

The V and J genes are TRBV9 and TRBJ1-1; a possible D gene is TRBD1 (5 bases). The V and J ends lost 3 bases and 1 base respectively, with 13 bases between them. This CDR3 has 15 residues. Germline assignment: CDR1 SGDLS and CDR2 YYNGEE. The CDR3 nucleotides read TGTGCCAGCAGCGCAGGGATGTGGGGGAACACTGAAGCTTTCTTT. As protein: CASSAGMWGNTEAFF.

This clone was observed a handful of times. CDR3 DNA: TGTGCCAGCAGTTACCCCGGTCGCGTACATACAGATACGCAGTATTTT. It specifies CASSYPGRVHTDTQYF. The chain joins TRBV6-8 to TRBJ2-3; D gene unclear. Trimming left V 2 bases short and J 3 bases short, with 15 bases between. The CDR3 sequence is 16 residues long. Germline V gives CDR1 MNHGY, CDR2 SAAAGT.

The chain is built from TRBV19 and TRBJ1-5; D is ambiguous. V was cut by 1 base and J by 7 bases, with 5 bases left in between. The length of the CDR3 is 12 residues. In germline, CDR1 is LNHDA, CDR2 SQIVND (reference sequence). The CDR3 region has the DNA TGTGCCAGTAGTATAGTGGGACAGCCCCAGCATTTT. Translation gives CASSIVGQPQHF. Complete variable domain (other parts from reference TRBV19 and TRBJ1-5): DGGITQSPKYLFRKEGQNVTLSCEQNLNHDAMYWYRQDPGQGLRLIYYSQIVNDFQKGDIAEGYSVSREKKESFPLTVTSAQKNPTAFYLCASSIVGQPQHFGDGTRLSIL.

The V and J genes are TRBV9 and TRBJ1-3; 11 positions match TRBD1. The CDR3 consists of 15 residues. V shed 3 bases and J 2 bases; nucleotides not matched to a gene: 1. Looked up from germline, CDR1 is SGDLS and CDR2 is YYNGEE. Here the CDR3 reads CASSAGQGAGNTIYF. In nucleotides, the CDR3 is TGTGCCAGCAGCGCGGGACAGGGGGCTGGAAACACCATATATTTT.

By sample share, this clone is medium-sized. This chain connects TRBV11-3 to TRBJ2-5; D is perhaps TRBD2 (6 bases). V dropped 1 base and J dropped 3 bases, with 12 bases sitting between them. The CDR3 is 15 amino acids. The V gene's germline CDR1 is SGHNT and CDR2 YENEEA. Here the CDR3 DNA reads TGTGCCAGCAGCTTAGGGGGGAGGCCCGAAGAGACCCAGTACTTC. This codes for CASSLGGRPEETQYF.

This rearrangement joins TRBV14 to TRBJ2-3; D is possibly TRBD1 (6 bases). The V gene lost 4 bases and the J gene lost 2 bases, with 19 bases spanning the gap. Germline values: CDR1 SGHDN, CDR2 FVKESK. The CDR3 extends over 17 amino acids. The CDR3 is CASSLLGTQPTTDTQYF. As DNA, the CDR3 is TGTGCCAGCAGCCTCCTGGGGACACAACCGACCACAGATACGCAGTATTTT.

This clone showed up just once. The chain combines TRBV5-1 with TRBJ2-7; 9 bases agree with TRBD1. V dropped 2 bases and J dropped 5; count of bases not matched to a gene: 5. The germline gives CDR1 SGHRS, CDR2 YFSETQ. The CDR3 is made up of 14 amino acids. The CDR3 region is CASSLRQGENEQYF. In DNA, the CDR3 is TGCGCCAGCAGCTTAAGACAGGGGGAGAACGAGCAGTACTTC.

A few counts support this clone. The chain couples TRBV5-1 to TRBJ2-7; D may be TRBD2 (6 bases). V lost 4 bases, J lost 0 bases, and 14 bases lay in between. CDR1 is SGHRS and CDR2 is YFSETQ in the germline V gene. The CDR3 has 15 amino acids. The CDR3 spells CASSPGGRSSYEQYF. CDR3 coding DNA: TGCGCCAGCAGCCCCGGGGGAAGGAGCTCCTACGAGCAGTACTTC.

This clone has a handful of counts. The chain employs TRBV19 and TRBJ2-1; 8 bases agree with TRBD2. This CDR3 region has 15 residues. Per germline, CDR1 LNHDA and CDR2 SQIVND (reference sequence). Losses at the gene ends were 6 bases for V and 4 bases for J; bases not matched to a gene: 8. The CDR3 loop is CASSITSGEYNEQFF. CDR3 DNA: TGTGCCAGTAGCATTACTAGCGGTGAATACAATGAGCAGTTCTTC.

This clone came up once. The junction does not match germline at one end; this may be a read error. The V gene is TRBV19, the J gene TRBJ1-2, with 7 bases fitting TRBD1. The germline gives CDR1 LNHDA, CDR2 SQIVND (reference sequence). The CDR3 runs 14 residues. This chain's CDR3 is CASGLQGNPPRWNF. CDR3 in DNA: TGTGCCAGTGGACTACAGGGGAATCCCCCCCGTTGGAATTTC.

This clone was found many times. V gene TRBV11-3 combines with J gene TRBJ1-6, with TRBD1 identical over 8 bases. V lost 5 bases, J lost 7 bases, and 7 bases stayed unmatched. Per the germline V gene, CDR1 is SGHNT and CDR2 is YENEEA. The CDR3 is made up of 15 amino acids. CDR3 sequence reads: CASSQGRQGNSPLHF. Here the CDR3 DNA reads TGTGCCAGCAGCCAAGGTAGACAGGGGAATTCACCCCTCCACTTT.

This clone is judged medium-sized (0.01 to 0.1%). The V and J genes are TRBV11-3 and TRBJ1-5; TRBD1 might be the D (5 bases). Germline V CDR1 and CDR2: SGHNT, YENEEA. The V end lost 3 bases, the J end lost 5 bases, and 11 bases lay between the germline ends. CDR3 length equals 14 residues. The CDR3 sequence: CASSFDWGDQPQHF. The CDR3, as DNA: TGTGCCAGCAGCTTCGATTGGGGGGATCAGCCCCAGCATTTT.